This T cell receptor beta chain was observed in a study of T cell changes during pregnancy in multiple sclerosis. V trimming: 5 bases; J trimming: 7 bases; junction bases outside the gene matches: 13. Germline assignment: CDR1 KGHSH and CDR2 LQKENI. This CDR3 has 15 amino acids. The assay was immunoSEQ multiplex PCR, and TCRdb's table has in-frame clones only and misses some. Of tens of thousands of clones in the sample, around 93% were seen once. The TCR sequence derives from a female donor in good health, enrolled as a control in a pregnancy study. The specimen comprised peripheral blood, sampled in the first trimester of pregnancy. V gene TRBV18 combines with J gene TRBJ2-5; TRBD2 matches 7 bases. Here the CDR3 DNA reads TGTGCCAGCTCAGTTACCGTACCGGGGGGTCGGACCCAGTACTTC. It translates to CASSVTVPGGRTQYF.